The 17 T cell receptor beta chains in this list originate from one sample, sequenced in a study of shared clonotypes between healthy human individuals. Method: immunoSEQ multiplex PCR; TCRdb's copy keeps in-frame clones and lacks some. The sample carries around 2.5 million clones, 80% to 95% recorded once. The sample was naive CD4+ T cells from PBMCs. Regarding subset: CD45RA+ positively selected. The receptors derive from a man between 18 and 35 years old in good health. Some clones in this sample may be carry-over from other donors' samples.

V is TRBV9 and J is TRBJ1-4; possible D gene TRBD1, 5 bases. Germline V CDR1 and CDR2: SGDLS, YYNGEE. V was shortened by 4 bases and J by 0 bases, with 10 bases between the two germline ends. The length of the CDR3 is 15 residues. The CDR3 nucleotides are TGTGCCAGCAGCCGGGGCGGGGCAACTAATGAAAAACTGTTTTTT. Encoded protein: CASSRGGATNEKLFF.

As DNA, the CDR3 is TGTGCCAGCAGCGTGGGGACCTACACTGAAGCTTTCTTT. This translates into CASSVGTYTEAFF. The genes are TRBV7-9 and TRBJ1-1, with D possibly being TRBD1 (5 bases). There are 13 residues in the CDR3. Germline V gene lookup returns CDR1 SEHNR and CDR2 FQNEAQ (reference sequence). Deletions cut 5 bases from V and 3 bases from J, with 10 bases between.

The chain recombines TRBV4-2 with TRBJ1-3, with unresolved D. Germline values: CDR1 LGHNA, CDR2 YNFKEQ. The CDR3 consists of 17 residues. The germline V and J ends were trimmed by 2 bases and 4 bases, with 18 bases remaining between them. The chain's CDR3 is CASSQTPPRKAGNTIYF. CDR3 coding DNA: TGTGCCAGCAGCCAAACCCCTCCCCGGAAGGCCGGAAACACCATATATTTT.

To note about this clone: This same CDR3 is encoded by further DNA sequences in the sample. The chain carries TRBV5-1 and TRBJ1-1; 7 positions match TRBD1. CDR3 length: 15 amino acids. Trimming cost V 0 bases and J 0 bases; bases outside gene matches: 2. The germline V gene encodes CDR1 SGHRS and CDR2 YFSETQ. As DNA, the CDR3 is TGCGCCAGCAGCTTGGGGGGACAGTTGAACACTGAAGCTTTCTTT. Translating gives CASSLGGQLNTEAFF.

This clone was detected only once. V gene TRBV11-2 combines with J gene TRBJ1-4; D might be TRBD1 (6 bases). The CDR3 covers 15 residues. V shed 1 base and J shed 7 bases, with 13 bases lying between them. Germline V gene data show CDR1 as SGHAT and CDR2 as FQNNGV. The CDR3: CASSLVRGAGEKLFF. CDR3 bases: TGTGCCAGCAGCTTAGTCCGGGGGGCAGGTGAAAAACTGTTTTTT.

The gene calls are TRBV6-1 and TRBJ2-5, with D perhaps TRBD1 (6 bases). Germline lookup yields CDR1 MNHNS and CDR2 SASEGT. The CDR3 consists of 16 residues. Trimming left V 1 base short and J 1 base short, with 13 bases between. The CDR3 region has the DNA TGTGCCAGCAGTGAAGGTCAGAGGACAGTCCAAGAGACCCAGTACTTC. Amino acid sequence: CASSEGQRTVQETQYF.

The rearrangement links TRBV28 to TRBJ2-3; a weak D match, TRBD1 (5 bases). V was pared by 4 bases and J by 11 bases, with 13 bases between. The CDR3 extends over 12 amino acids. Germline CDR1 reads MDHEN; CDR2 reads SYDVKM. DNA of the CDR3: TGTGCCAGCAGTTCACAGGCCGGCGGGCAGTATTTT. Protein sequence: CASSSQAGGQYF.

The chain is built from TRBV20-1 and TRBJ2-7; no clear D gene. The CDR3 consists of 9 residues. Trimming removed 1 base at V and 6 bases at J, with 1 base between. The germline V gene encodes CDR1 DFQATT and CDR2 SNEGSKA (reference sequence). CDR3 DNA: TGCAGTGCTAGAGCCGAGCAGTACTTC. Residues: CSARAEQYF.

With regard to this clone: The sample holds other DNA sequences that translate to the same CDR3. The chain couples TRBV7-2 to TRBJ1-5; 9 nucleotides line up with TRBD1. Germline V lookup: CDR1 SGHTA, CDR2 FQGNSA. With 1 base clipped from V and 4 bases from J, the junction kept 2 bases outside the gene matches. The CDR3 contains 15 residues. CDR3 sequence: CASSLGGTGNQPQHF. CDR3 in DNA: TGTGCCAGCAGCTTAGGGGGGACAGGGAATCAGCCCCAGCATTTT.

The chain carries TRBV9 and TRBJ2-1; the match to TRBD1 covers 7 bases. The germline gives CDR1 SGDLS, CDR2 YYNGEE. After removal of 4 bases from V and 3 bases from J, the junction contained 7 bases not matched to a gene. There are 15 residues in the CDR3. The CDR3: CASSSTGQSYNEQFF. The DNA for the CDR3 is TGTGCCAGCAGCTCAACGGGACAGAGCTACAATGAGCAGTTCTTC.

This chain uses TRBV5-6 with TRBJ2-2; D is undetermined. Deletions cut 3 bases from V and 3 bases from J, with 12 bases between. CDR3 length equals 15 residues. CDR1 is SGHDT and CDR2 is YYEEEE in the germline V gene. The CDR3 reads CASSSRFRDTGELFF. CDR3 DNA sequence: TGTGCCAGCAGCTCCCGGTTTCGGGACACCGGGGAGCTGTTTTTT.

This clone was found once. The V gene is TRBV4-1, the J gene TRBJ2-7, with no clear D. The CDR3 loop spans 17 amino acids. V was pared by 0 bases and J by 6 bases, with 21 bases between. The germline CDR1 and CDR2 sequences are MGHRA and YSYEKL. CDR3 region: CASSQDLVVVGLSEQYF. For the CDR3, the DNA is TGCGCCAGCAGCCAAGATTTGGTCGTGGTGGGGTTGAGCGAGCAGTACTTC.

CDR3 in amino acids: CASSFVGLNTGELFF. CDR3 nucleotide sequence: TGTGCCAGCAGTTTTGTAGGCCTAAACACCGGGGAGCTGTTTTTT. The V call is TRBV28, the J call TRBJ2-2; D remains unclear. V was pared by 3 bases and J by 2 bases, with 10 bases between. The CDR3 is made up of 15 amino acids. CDR1 and CDR2 from the germline V gene are MDHEN and SYDVKM. The variable domain in full, completed from reference TRBV28 and TRBJ2-2, reads DVKVTQSSRYLVKRTGEKVFLECVQDMDHENMFWYRQDPGLGLRLIYFSYDVKMKEKGDIPEGYSVSREKKERFSLILESASTNQTSMYLCASSFVGLNTGELFFGEGSRLTVL.

The genes are TRBV5-1 and TRBJ2-5, with 9 positions matching TRBD1. Germline lookup yields CDR1 SGHRS and CDR2 YFSETQ. Trimming removed 3 bases from V and 5 bases from J; junction bases left unmatched: 8. This CDR3 comprises 15 residues. CDR3 region: CASSSDRGDGETQYF. DNA of the CDR3: TGCGCCAGCAGCTCGGACAGGGGAGATGGCGAGACCCAGTACTTC.

This sequence joins TRBV6-1 and TRBJ2-3, with unresolved D. Germline CDR1 is MNHNS and CDR2 is SASEGT. The V end lost 2 bases, the J end lost 2 bases, and 11 bases lay between the germline ends. The CDR3 spans 15 residues. The CDR3 DNA reads TGTGCCAGCAGTGAAAACCTTTGGAACACAGATACGCAGTATTTT. Amino acids: CASSENLWNTDTQYF.

This chain links TRBV5-1 with TRBJ2-5; 15 positions match TRBD2. Germline-derived CDR1 and CDR2 are SGHRS and YFSETQ. Germline trimming cut 4 bases from V and 5 bases from J; bases unmatched to any gene: 3. There are 15 residues in the CDR3. CDR3 sequence reads: CASSTGTSGRETQYF. In nucleotides, the CDR3 is TGCGCCAGCAGCACGGGGACTAGCGGGAGGGAGACCCAGTACTTC.

The J gene is TRBJ2-3, the V gene TRBV7-7, with D hard to call. The CDR3 is made up of 13 amino acids. V gave up 1 base and J gave up 5 bases, with 7 bases separating them. Germline V lookup: CDR1 SSHAT, CDR2 FNYEAQ (reference sequence). CDR3 nucleotide sequence: TGTGCCAGCAGCTTAGTAAGAGGAGATACGCAGTATTTT. As protein: CASSLVRGDTQYF.